Shown below are 3 T cell receptor beta chains from a single sample sequenced in a study of blood T cell repertoires in COVID-19. Data came from immunoSEQ multiplex PCR; TCRdb stores just in-frame clones and leaves some out. This sample has about 210,000 clones, with 75% to 85% found just once. Sequenced material: PBMCs or T cells enriched from blood (not recorded which). The receptor source for this set is a man aged 40-49 years who had recovered from COVID-19.

A remark on this clone: At the DNA level, this CDR3 is encoded by other sequences in the same sample as well. The chain joins TRBV3-1 (or the pseudogene TRBV3-2) to TRBJ1-1; D call uncertain. Trimming removed 1 base at V and 11 bases at J, with 8 bases between. Germline CDR1 LGHDT, CDR2 YNNKEL (reference sequence). The CDR3 runs to 11 residues. The CDR3 coding sequence is TGTGCCAGCAGCCAAGGGAGTGAGGCTTTCTTT. It yields the protein CASSQGSEAFF.

The chain is built from TRBV5-5 and TRBJ1-1; unclear D gene. Between the trimmed V and J ends, which lost 0 bases and 0 bases, there was a span of 6 bases. Germline values: CDR1 SGHKS, CDR2 YYEKEE (reference sequence). The CDR3 loop spans 14 amino acids. The CDR3 sequence: CASSLGAMNTEAFF. The CDR3 coding sequence is TGTGCCAGCAGCTTGGGAGCTATGAACACTGAAGCTTTCTTT.

This rearrangement joins TRBV7-9 to TRBJ2-5; TRBD2 matches 11 bases. The CDR3 contains 17 residues. V trimming: 1 base; J trimming: 5 bases; junction bases outside the gene matches: 9. CDR1 SEHNR and CDR2 FQNEAQ come from the germline V gene (reference sequence). The CDR3 DNA follows: TGTGCCAGCAGCTTAGAGGCTAGCGGGAGGAGGGCGGAGACCCAGTACTTC. Protein product: CASSLEASGRRAETQYF. The full variable domain, in which reference TRBV7-9 and TRBJ2-5 provide the parts outside the CDR3, is DTGVSQNPRHKITKRGQNVTFRCDPISEHNRLYWYRQTLGQGPEFLTYFQNEAQLEKSRLLSDRFSAERPKGSFSTLEIQRTEQGDSAMYLCASSLEASGRRAETQYFGPGTRLLVL.